A single sample gave rise to the 19 T cell receptor beta chains below, sequenced in a study of graft-versus-host responses after intestinal transplantation. No antigen has been assigned to these receptors. Only in-frame clones appear in the TCRdb table, and some are missing; sequencing was by immunoSEQ multiplex PCR. The sample carries tens of thousands of clones, approximately 95% recorded once. The sequencing here drew on unstimulated CD8+ T cells sorted from spleen or lymph node cells, taken before transplant. The receptor set was obtained from a human donor who was the organ donor for an intestinal transplant.

The chain recombines TRBV11-2 with TRBJ2-7; D not certain. This CDR3 region has 13 residues. Germline lookup yields CDR1 SGHAT and CDR2 FQNNGV. The V and J ends lost 5 bases and 4 bases respectively, with 12 bases between them. The CDR3 reads CASSLGGGYEQYF. For the CDR3, the DNA is TGTGCCAGCAGCCTCGGCGGTGGGTACGAGCAGTACTTC.

The genes are TRBV6-5 and TRBJ2-3; 7 bases line up with TRBD2. The CDR3 loop spans 15 amino acids. J gave up 2 bases and V 7 bases, and 9 bases lay outside the gene matches. CDR1 and CDR2 (germline): MNHEY, SVGAGI. The CDR3 spells CASTLTGGLTDTQYF. CDR3 nucleotide sequence: TGTGCCAGCACTCTAACGGGGGGTCTCACAGATACGCAGTATTTT.

This clone has a single count. The CDR3 nucleotides are TGTGCCAGCAGCTTAGGCGGGTCCTACACCAATGAGCAGTTCTTC. Encoded protein: CASSLGGSYTNEQFF. The chain recombines TRBV7-2 with TRBJ2-1, with D possibly matching TRBD2 (5 bases). With 1 base removed from V and 6 bases from J, the gap between germline ends came to 13 bases. The germline CDR1 and CDR2 sequences are SGHTA and FQGNSA. The CDR3 runs 15 residues.

As regards this clone: Its ends do not fully match the called genes, so a read error is possible. The chain recombines TRBV6-1 with TRBJ1-4, with D unresolved. The CDR3 consists of 11 residues. Germline loops: CDR1 MNHNS, CDR2 SASEGT. In DNA form, the CDR3 reads TGTGCCAGCAGCGAAGGTGAAAAACTGTTTTTT. Protein sequence: CASSEGEKLFF.

This chain uses TRBV2 with TRBJ1-5; TRBD1 might be the D (6 bases). The CDR3 spans 15 residues. Germline V CDR1 and CDR2: SNHLY, FYNNEI. V lost 6 bases to trimming and J lost 5 bases, with 17 bases between them. CDR3 region: CASREGDKLYQPQHF. CDR3 DNA sequence: TGTGCCAGCAGAGAGGGGGACAAGCTTTATCAGCCCCAGCATTTT.

The rearrangement uses TRBV19 and TRBJ1-5, with D hard to call. The CDR3 is made up of 12 amino acids. Germline loops: CDR1 LNHDA, CDR2 SQIVND (reference sequence). The ends were cut back, 1 base at V and 9 bases at J, with 7 bases in the middle. DNA of the CDR3: TGTGCCAGTAGTATAGGGGCGGCGCCCCAGCATTTT. Protein sequence: CASSIGAAPQHF.

This chain joins TRBV6-1 and TRBJ1-5; no clear D gene. The length of the CDR3 is 16 residues. Germline V lookup: CDR1 MNHNS, CDR2 SASEGT. Deletions cut 2 bases from V and 7 bases from J, with 18 bases between. CDR3: CASSEILWGSSQPQHF. The CDR3 DNA follows: TGTGCCAGCAGTGAAATTCTTTGGGGATCCAGCCAGCCCCAGCATTTT.

This clone was observed once. The chain carries TRBV11-2 and TRBJ2-5; no definite D call. The CDR3 spans 13 residues. V lost 1 base, J lost 10 bases, and 13 bases lay in between. Germline V gene data show CDR1 as SGHAT and CDR2 as FQNNGV. CDR3 in amino acids: CASSLGVSTDQYF. DNA for the CDR3: TGTGCCAGCAGCTTAGGGGTATCTACGGACCAGTACTTC.

The CDR3 spells CASKSSGGQETQYF. The DNA for the CDR3 is TGCGCCAGCAAATCTAGCGGGGGCCAAGAGACCCAGTACTTC. V gene TRBV10-2 combines with J gene TRBJ2-5, with TRBD2 matching 10 bases. The V and J ends lost 7 bases and 1 base, in that order; junction bases with no gene match: 3. In germline, CDR1 is WSHSY, CDR2 SAAADI. CDR3 length: 14 residues.

The rearrangement uses TRBV28 and TRBJ1-5, with 8 nucleotides matching TRBD1. The germline CDR1 and CDR2 sequences are MDHEN and SYDVKM. This CDR3 has 16 residues. The ends lost 6 bases at V and 6 bases at J; junction bases unmatched: 13. CDR3 residues: CASRQPDRGPAQPQHF. The CDR3 DNA sequence: TGTGCCAGCAGACAACCAGACAGGGGACCGGCTCAGCCCCAGCATTTT.

This sequence joins TRBV5-5 and TRBJ2-7, with unresolved D. This CDR3 is 14 amino acids long. The germline CDR1 and CDR2 sequences are SGHKS and YYEKEE (reference sequence). Trimming took 0 bases from V and 0 from J, leaving 7 bases between them. For the CDR3, the DNA is TGTGCCAGCAGCTTGGTCCGGTTCTCCTACGAGCAGTACTTC. It specifies CASSLVRFSYEQYF.

The rearrangement joins TRBV6-5 to TRBJ2-3, with 10 bases aligning to TRBD1. This CDR3 comprises 15 residues. Germline V lookup: CDR1 MNHEY, CDR2 SVGAGI. V lost 5 bases to trimming and J lost 5 bases; unmatched junction nucleotides: 7. CDR3 protein: CASSPRTGGGDTQYF. In nucleotides, the CDR3 is TGTGCCAGCAGTCCCCGGACAGGGGGAGGAGATACGCAGTATTTT.

This clone showed up just once. A junction boundary mismatches the germline segment, possibly from a read error. The J gene is TRBJ1-1, the V gene TRBV12-5, with D unclear. This CDR3 spans 13 amino acids. The germline V gene encodes CDR1 LGHNT and CDR2 FRNRAP. CDR3 coding DNA: TGTGCTAGTGGTTTGGTAGTGAACGCTGAAGCTTTCTTT. This sequence encodes CASGLVVNAEAFF.

In its sample, this clone was seen a few times. The chain couples TRBV27 to TRBJ2-3; D is undetermined. V lost 6 bases to trimming and J lost 0 bases, with 7 bases between them. Germline V gene data show CDR1 as MNHEY and CDR2 as SMNVEV (reference sequence). This CDR3 contains 13 residues. The CDR3 DNA reads TGTGCCAGCAGAGAAATAAGCACAGATACGCAGTATTTT. The encoded protein is CASREISTDTQYF.

In nucleotides, the CDR3 is TGTGCCAGCAGTCACCACAGGGACGCCTACAATGAGCAGTTCTTC. This sequence encodes CASSHHRDAYNEQFF. The chain joins TRBV6-5 to TRBJ2-1; weak D call: TRBD1 (6 bases). V was pared by 5 bases and J by 2 bases, with 13 bases between. Germline V gene lookup returns CDR1 MNHEY and CDR2 SVGAGI. This CDR3 has 15 residues.

The chain is built from TRBV9 and TRBJ2-2; D gene uncertain. There are 15 residues in the CDR3. Germline V CDR1 and CDR2: SGDLS, YYNGEE. V dropped 0 bases and J dropped 0 bases, with 6 bases sitting between them. The CDR3 nucleotides read TGTGCCAGCAGCGTAGTAGGCGCGAACACCGGGGAGCTGTTTTTT. Protein product: CASSVVGANTGELFF.

This chain links TRBV5-1 with TRBJ2-7, with a weak D call TRBD1 (5 bases). This CDR3 has 11 amino acids. V shed 4 bases and J shed 10 bases, with 12 bases lying between them. CDR1 is SGHRS and CDR2 is YFSETQ in the germline V gene. The CDR3 DNA reads as TGCGCCAGCAGCGGAAGTCAGGGACAGTACTTC. This sequence encodes CASSGSQGQYF.

The gene calls are TRBV4-2 and TRBJ2-5; 10 nucleotides agree with TRBD2. V dropped 1 base and J dropped 4; count of bases not matched to a gene: 6. Germline V gene sequence: CDR1 LGHNA, CDR2 YNFKEQ. This CDR3 is built from 16 residues. CDR3 region: CASSQGSGGARETQYF. The CDR3 DNA reads TGTGCCAGCAGCCAAGGAAGCGGGGGGGCGCGAGAGACCCAGTACTTC.

The J gene is TRBJ1-1, the V gene TRBV30, with D maybe TRBD1 (5 bases). The CDR3 has 14 residues. V was clipped by 0 bases and J by 1 base, with 9 bases between them. CDR1 GTSNPN and CDR2 SVGIG come from the germline V gene (reference sequence). CDR3 DNA sequence: TGTGCCTGGAGTGTATTAGGGGCGAACACTGAAGCTTTCTTT. It yields the protein CAWSVLGANTEAFF.